This T cell receptor (beta chain) was sequenced during a study of blood T cell repertoires in COVID-19. Study background: There were acute and convalescent COVID-19 samples, and they came from the United States, Italy and Spain.

Living in about 25 US areas, the participants were between about 18 and 100 years of age. In the source study's methods: Nucleated cell number was recorded as an estimate derived from reference gene primer amplification. The method was immunoSEQ multiplex PCR; TCRdb's version includes in-frame clones alone and lacks a portion of them. That table is the source of V, J and clone size, and D and trimming were worked out from the DNA. The sample lists about 210,000 clones; 75% to 90% were seen once. This CDR3 has 14 residues. Germline-derived CDR1 and CDR2 are SGDLS and YYNGEE. Between the trimmed V and J ends, which lost 3 bases and 2 bases, there was a span of 12 bases.

The TCR was taken from a man aged 30-40 years who had recovered from COVID-19. Source material: PBMCs or T cells enriched from blood (not recorded which). This rearrangement joins TRBV9 to TRBJ2-7; the D gene is possibly TRBD1 (5 bases). CDR3 region: CASSGPGPPYEQYF. The CDR3 DNA sequence: TGTGCCAGCAGCGGACCAGGGCCACCCTACGAGCAGTACTTC.